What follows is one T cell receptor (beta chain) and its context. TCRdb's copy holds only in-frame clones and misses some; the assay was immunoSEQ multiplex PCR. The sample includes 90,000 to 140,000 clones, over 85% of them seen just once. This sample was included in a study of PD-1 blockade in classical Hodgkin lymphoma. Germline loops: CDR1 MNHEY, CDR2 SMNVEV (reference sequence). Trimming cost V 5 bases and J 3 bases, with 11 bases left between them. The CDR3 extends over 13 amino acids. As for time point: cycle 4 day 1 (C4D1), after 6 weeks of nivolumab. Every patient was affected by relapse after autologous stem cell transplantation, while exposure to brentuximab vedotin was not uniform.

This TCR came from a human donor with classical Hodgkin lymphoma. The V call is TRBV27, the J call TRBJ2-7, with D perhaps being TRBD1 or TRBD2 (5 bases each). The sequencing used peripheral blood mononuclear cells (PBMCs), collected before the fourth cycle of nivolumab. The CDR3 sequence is CASSPGRGYEQYF. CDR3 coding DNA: TGTGCCAGCAGTCCGGGACGCGGCTACGAGCAGTACTTC.